A selection of T cell receptor beta chains follows, all from one sample in a study of PD-1 blockade in classical Hodgkin lymphoma. The assay was immunoSEQ multiplex PCR, and TCRdb's table has in-frame clones only and misses some. Of fewer than 25,000 clones listed, 80% to 90% are singletons. Specimen: peripheral blood mononuclear cells (PBMCs), collected before the fourth cycle of nivolumab. The source is a human donor with classical Hodgkin lymphoma. CDR3s include the opening cysteine and the closing phenylalanine or tryptophan. The D gene is left open where the match is weak. Clone sizes are given selectively: once, few, many, or a class where the clone is expanded.

>TRBJ2-5|16|TRBV27|NA|few
CASSLSGQGLWEAQYF
TGTGCCAGCAGTTTATCGGGTCAGGGCCTCTGGGAGGCCCAGTACTTC
>TRBJ1-5|14|TRBV4-1|NA|NA
CASSQMAGDQPQHF
TGCGCCAGCAGCCAAATGGCAGGGGATCAGCCCCAGCATTTT
>TRBJ2-1|16|TRBV11-3|TRBD2|NA
CASSEGGRDSYNEQFF
TGTGCCAGCAGCGAAGGCGGGAGGGACTCCTACAATGAGCAGTTCTTC
>TRBJ2-7|13|TRBV7-9|NA|NA
CASSLGYSYEQYF
TGTGCCAGCAGCTTAGGATACTCCTACGAGCAGTACTTC
>TRBJ1-4|15|TRBV5-8|TRBD1|once
CASSFGDSLGEKLFF
TGTGCCAGCAGCTTTGGGGACAGCCTGGGCGAAAAACTGTTTTTT
>TRBJ2-7|14|TRBV28|NA|NA
CASSSAGGGYEQYF
TGTGCCAGCAGTTCTGCTGGGGGCGGGTACGAGCAGTACTTC
>TRBJ1-4|12|TRBV30|NA|NA
CASHRRDGKLFF
TGTGCCTCCCACCGCAGGGATGGAAAACTGTTTTTT
>TRBJ1-2|13|TRBV7-2|NA|NA
CASSWGQGSGYTF
TGTGCCAGCAGCTGGGGGCAGGGGTCTGGCTACACCTTC
>TRBJ2-7|15|TRBV6-5|TRBD1|NA
CASSYSRQGTYEQYF
TGTGCCAGCAGTTACTCGAGACAGGGGACCTACGAGCAGTACTTC
>TRBJ2-5|13|TRBV4-1|NA|NA
CASSQEGSETQYF
TGCGCCAGCAGCCAAGAAGGTTCGGAGACCCAGTACTTC
>TRBJ2-7|15|TRBV28|TRBD1|NA
CASSSYRQGFYEQYF
TGTGCCAGCAGTTCCTACCGACAGGGATTTTACGAGCAGTACTTC
>TRBJ1-1|18|TRBV5-4|TRBD1|NA
CASSLANRDRGKDTEAFF
TGTGCCAGCAGCTTGGCCAATAGGGACAGGGGAAAGGATACTGAAGCTTTCTTT
>TRBJ1-2|15|TRBV2|NA|once
CASSAGRTIRDGYTF
TGTGCCAGCAGCGCGGGAAGGACGATTAGGGATGGCTACACCTTC
>TRBJ2-2|14|TRBV12-5|NA|NA
CASGPPTGTGELFF
TGTGCTAGTGGCCCGCCCACTGGGACCGGGGAGCTGTTTTTT
>TRBJ2-1|16|TRBV5-1|TRBD2|NA
CASSRLAGSSYNEQFF
TGCGCCAGCAGTCGTCTAGCGGGGTCTTCCTACAATGAGCAGTTCTTC
>TRBJ1-2|14|TRBV7-8|NA|NA
CASSLEGSGDGYTF
TGTGCCAGCAGCTTAGAAGGTTCAGGGGATGGCTACACCTTC
>TRBJ2-1|13|TRBV19|NA|NA
CATSRGSYNEQFF
TGTGCCACCAGCAGGGGATCCTACAATGAGCAGTTCTTC
>TRBJ1-4|14|TRBV7-2|NA|NA
CASSNRAFNEKLFF
TGTGCCAGCAGCAACAGGGCTTTTAATGAAAAACTGTTTTTT
>TRBJ1-1|13|TRBV10-2|NA|NA
CASSGMTEDEAFF
TGCGCCAGCAGTGGCATGACTGAGGATGAAGCTTTCTTT
>TRBJ1-5|14|TRBV7-2|TRBD1|NA
CASSLNRGREPQHF
TGTGCCAGCAGCTTAAACAGGGGGAGGGAGCCCCAGCATTTT
>TRBJ2-7|15|TRBV5-5|NA|once
CASSLAPTGNYEQYF
TGTGCCAGCAGCTTGGCCCCGACAGGTAACTACGAGCAGTACTTC
>TRBJ2-1|14|TRBV18|NA|NA
CASSPPSGANEQFF
TGTGCCAGCTCACCACCGTCAGGGGCCAATGAGCAGTTCTTC
>TRBJ2-7|12|TRBV10-3|TRBD1|NA
CATGQGAKEQYF
TGTGCCACCGGACAGGGGGCGAAAGAGCAGTACTTC
>TRBJ1-1|19|TRBV7-8|TRBD1|once
CASSSFYRGRPYMNTEAFF
TGTGCCAGCAGCTCTTTCTACAGGGGGCGGCCCTACATGAACACTGAAGCTTTCTTT
>TRBJ1-1|14|TRBV4-3|NA|NA
CASSLQTGNTEAFF
TGCGCCAGCAGCCTACAGACAGGGAACACTGAAGCTTTCTTT
>TRBJ2-1|14|TRBV4-1|TRBD2|NA
CASSQSGSTNEQFF
TGCGCCAGCAGCCAAAGCGGGAGCACCAATGAGCAGTTCTTC
>TRBJ2-7|13|TRBV10-3|NA|once
CATGGDTDYEQYF
TGTGCCACTGGGGGGGACACAGACTACGAGCAGTACTTC
>TRBJ2-7|14|TRBV2|NA|NA
CASIPGVTPYEQYF
TGTGCCAGCATCCCAGGGGTCACCCCCTACGAGCAGTACTTC
>TRBJ2-7|16|TRBV2|TRBD1|NA
CAAIPNRGQGSYEQYF
TGTGCCGCCATCCCGAACAGGGGCCAGGGCTCCTACGAGCAGTACTTC
>TRBJ1-4|15|TRBV28|NA|NA
CASSLLGSPNEKLFF
TGTGCCAGCAGTTTACTCGGGTCTCCTAATGAAAAACTGTTTTTT
>TRBJ1-1|12|TRBV27|NA|NA
CASSQGTSRAFF
TGTGCCAGCAGCCAGGGGACGTCCCGAGCTTTCTTT
>TRBJ2-1|13|TRBV10-3|TRBD2|NA
CAVEGLVNNEQFF
TGTGCCGTTGAGGGACTAGTTAACAATGAGCAGTTCTTC
>TRBJ2-5|13|TRBV5-6|NA|NA
CASSFKRGETQYF
TGTGCCAGCAGCTTTAAAAGGGGCGAGACCCAGTACTTC
>TRBJ1-2|14|TRBV2|NA|NA
CASSDQTPYHGYTF
TGTGCCAGCAGTGACCAGACACCCTACCATGGCTACACCTTC